This paragraph reports one TCR beta chain. The clone's antigen remains unknown. No base-level quality is on record; no much larger clone is a single base apart. Receptors were amplified or captured by the immunoSEQ multiplex PCR assay. TCRdb obtained this table from immuneACCESS and retained in-frame rearrangements with V and J assigned. These tables miss some clones; where compared with another copy, unresolved V genes account for less than half of the shortfall, and the remainder is unexplained. The sample data list 50,000 or so clones, and roughly 88% of these were observed just once. The ten top clones hold about 3.8% of the sample. Including cysteine and phenylalanine, the CDR3 has 13 amino acids. Only the CDR3 part of the read is kept: 39 bases, read in frame from the first base. V is pared back by 4 bases and J by 4 bases, with 11 bases lying between the germline termini. The germline V gene specifies SQVTM as CDR1 and ANQGSEA as CDR2.

This sample is drawn from a study of control samples from healthy donors and cancer patients (dated by TCRdb to about 2020). The chain is made from TRBV29-1 and TRBJ2-4, with a tentative D gene TRBD1 over 6 matching bases. The clonotype originates from a man aged 50-59 years in good health. What was sequenced was blood. The nucleotides read TGCAGCGTTGTACAGGACAGAAAAAACATTCAGTACTTC. Protein translation: CSVVQDRKNIQYF.